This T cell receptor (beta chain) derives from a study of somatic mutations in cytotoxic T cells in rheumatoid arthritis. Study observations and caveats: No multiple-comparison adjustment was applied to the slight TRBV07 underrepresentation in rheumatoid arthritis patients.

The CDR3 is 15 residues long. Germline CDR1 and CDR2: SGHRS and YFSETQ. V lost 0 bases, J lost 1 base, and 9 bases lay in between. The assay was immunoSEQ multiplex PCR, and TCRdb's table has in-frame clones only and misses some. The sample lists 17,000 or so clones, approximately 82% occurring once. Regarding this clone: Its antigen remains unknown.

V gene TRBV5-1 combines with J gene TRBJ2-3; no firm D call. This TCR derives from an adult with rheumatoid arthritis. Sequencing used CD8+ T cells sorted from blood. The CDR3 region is CASSLGAQGTDTQYF. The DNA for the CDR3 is TGCGCCAGCAGCTTGGGGGCTCAGGGCACAGATACGCAGTATTTT.